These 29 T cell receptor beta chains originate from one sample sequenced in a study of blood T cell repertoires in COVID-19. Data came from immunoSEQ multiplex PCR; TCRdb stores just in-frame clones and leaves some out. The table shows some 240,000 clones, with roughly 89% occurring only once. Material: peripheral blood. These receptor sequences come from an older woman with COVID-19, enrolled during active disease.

CDR3 nucleotide sequence: TGTGCCAGCAGCACACACAGGGCCAGCTCTGGAAACACCATATATTTT. Its protein product is CASSTHRASSGNTIYF. The chain uses TRBV9 and TRBJ1-3, with D perhaps TRBD1 (6 bases). The CDR3 is 16 residues long. In germline, CDR1 is SGDLS, CDR2 YYNGEE. The V and J ends lost 4 bases and 0 bases respectively, with 14 bases between them.

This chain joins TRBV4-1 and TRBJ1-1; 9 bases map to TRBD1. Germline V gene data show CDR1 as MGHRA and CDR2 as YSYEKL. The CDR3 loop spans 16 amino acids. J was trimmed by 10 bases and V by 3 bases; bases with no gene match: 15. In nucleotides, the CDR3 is TGCGCCAGCAGCCACCCGCGGGGGGACAGGGTCCGCCGAGCTTTCTTT. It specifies CASSHPRGDRVRRAFF.

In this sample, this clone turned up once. This CDR3 reads CASSLRGGMAGELFF. DNA of the CDR3: TGTGCCAGCAGCTTAAGAGGGGGTATGGCCGGGGAGCTGTTTTTT. The V gene is TRBV7-3, the J gene TRBJ2-2; D is perhaps TRBD1 (6 bases). The CDR3 length is 15 residues. Trimming left V 1 base short and J 6 bases short, with 12 bases between. Germline V gives CDR1 SGHTA, CDR2 FQGTGA.

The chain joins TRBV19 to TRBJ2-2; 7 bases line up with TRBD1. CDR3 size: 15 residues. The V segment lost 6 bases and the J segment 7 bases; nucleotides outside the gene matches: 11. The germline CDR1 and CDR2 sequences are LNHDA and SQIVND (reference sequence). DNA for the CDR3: TGTGCCAGTAGCTTATGGCTAGGACAGGTCGGGGAGCTGTTTTTT. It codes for CASSLWLGQVGELFF. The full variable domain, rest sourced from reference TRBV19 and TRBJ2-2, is DGGITQSPKYLFRKEGQNVTLSCEQNLNHDAMYWYRQDPGQGLRLIYYSQIVNDFQKGDIAEGYSVSREKKESFPLTVTSAQKNPTAFYLCASSLWLGQVGELFFGEGSRLTVL.

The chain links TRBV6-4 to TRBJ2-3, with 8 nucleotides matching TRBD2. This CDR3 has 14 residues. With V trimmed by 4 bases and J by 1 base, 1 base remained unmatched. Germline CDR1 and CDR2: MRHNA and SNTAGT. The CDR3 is CASSALAGTDTQYF. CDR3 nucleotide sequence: TGTGCCAGCAGTGCACTAGCGGGCACAGATACGCAGTATTTT.

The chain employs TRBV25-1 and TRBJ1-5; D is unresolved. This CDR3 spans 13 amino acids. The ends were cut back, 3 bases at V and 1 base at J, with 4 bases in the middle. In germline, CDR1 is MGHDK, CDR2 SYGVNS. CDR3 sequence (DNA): TGTGCCAGCAGTGACTTAAGCAATCAGCCCCAGCATTTT. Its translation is CASSDLSNQPQHF.

This CDR3 reads CASSFAGTGSTETQYF. CDR3 nucleotide sequence: TGTGCCAGCAGCTTCGCCGGGACAGGGTCAACGGAGACCCAGTACTTC. The chain is built from TRBV9 and TRBJ2-5; 9 nucleotides line up with TRBD1. Germline V gives CDR1 SGDLS, CDR2 YYNGEE. V shed 4 bases and J 5 bases; nucleotides not matched to a gene: 12. The CDR3 has 16 residues.

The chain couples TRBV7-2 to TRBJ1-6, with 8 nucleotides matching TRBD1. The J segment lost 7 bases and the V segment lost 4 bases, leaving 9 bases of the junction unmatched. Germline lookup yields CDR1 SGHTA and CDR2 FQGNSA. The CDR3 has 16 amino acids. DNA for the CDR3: TGTGCCAGCAGCTCCGTCCCGGGACAGGAAAATTCACCCCTCCACTTT. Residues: CASSSVPGQENSPLHF.

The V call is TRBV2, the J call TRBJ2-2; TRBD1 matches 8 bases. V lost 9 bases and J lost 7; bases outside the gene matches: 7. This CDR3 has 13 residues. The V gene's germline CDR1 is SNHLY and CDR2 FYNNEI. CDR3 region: CASQGARSGELFF. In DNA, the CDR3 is TGTGCCAGTCAGGGGGCGCGAAGCGGGGAGCTGTTTTTT. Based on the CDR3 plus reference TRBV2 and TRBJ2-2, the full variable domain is EPEVTQTPSHQVTQMGQEVILRCVPISNHLYFYWYRQILGQKVEFLVSFYNNEISEKSEIFDDQFSVERPDGSNFTLKIRSTKLEDSAMYFCASQGARSGELFFGEGSRLTVL.

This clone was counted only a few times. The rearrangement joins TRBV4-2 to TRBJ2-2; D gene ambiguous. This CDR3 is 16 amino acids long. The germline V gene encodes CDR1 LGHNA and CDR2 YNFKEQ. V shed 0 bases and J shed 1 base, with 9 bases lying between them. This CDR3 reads CASSQDLGRNTGELFF. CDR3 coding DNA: TGTGCCAGCAGCCAAGATCTAGGCAGGAACACCGGGGAGCTGTTTTTT.

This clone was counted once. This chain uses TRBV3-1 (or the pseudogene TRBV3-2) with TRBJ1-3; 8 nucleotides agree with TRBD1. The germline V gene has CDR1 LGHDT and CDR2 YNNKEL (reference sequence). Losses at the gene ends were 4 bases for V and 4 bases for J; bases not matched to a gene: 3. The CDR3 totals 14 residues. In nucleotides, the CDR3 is TGTGCCAGCAGCCCCCGGGACAGGGGAAACACCATATATTTT. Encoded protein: CASSPRDRGNTIYF.

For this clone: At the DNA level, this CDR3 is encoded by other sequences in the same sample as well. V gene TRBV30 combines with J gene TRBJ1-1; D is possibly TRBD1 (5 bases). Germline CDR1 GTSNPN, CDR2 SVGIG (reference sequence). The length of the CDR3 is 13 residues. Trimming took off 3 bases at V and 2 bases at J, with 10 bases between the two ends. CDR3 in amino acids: CAWSVQVNTEAFF. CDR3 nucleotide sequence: TGTGCCTGGAGCGTACAGGTCAACACTGAAGCTTTCTTT.

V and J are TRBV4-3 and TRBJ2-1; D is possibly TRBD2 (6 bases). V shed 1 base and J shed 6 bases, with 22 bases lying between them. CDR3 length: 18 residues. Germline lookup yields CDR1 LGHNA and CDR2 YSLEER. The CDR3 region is CASSQAGGRFGGFNEQFF. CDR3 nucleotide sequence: TGCGCCAGCAGCCAAGCCGGGGGAAGGTTCGGAGGATTCAATGAGCAGTTCTTC.

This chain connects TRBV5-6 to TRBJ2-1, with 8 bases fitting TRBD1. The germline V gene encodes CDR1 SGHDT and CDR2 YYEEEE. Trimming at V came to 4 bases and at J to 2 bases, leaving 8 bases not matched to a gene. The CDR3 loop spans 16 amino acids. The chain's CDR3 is CASSIFGQGAYNEQFF. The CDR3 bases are TGTGCCAGCAGCATCTTCGGACAGGGAGCCTACAATGAGCAGTTCTTC.

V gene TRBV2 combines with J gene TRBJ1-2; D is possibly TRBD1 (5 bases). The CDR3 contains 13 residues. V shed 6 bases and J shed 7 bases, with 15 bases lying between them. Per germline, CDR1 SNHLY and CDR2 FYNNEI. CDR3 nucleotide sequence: TGTGCCAGCAGACGGAGGGGCGGAGGTGGCTACACCTTC. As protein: CASRRRGGGGYTF. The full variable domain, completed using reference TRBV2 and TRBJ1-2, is EPEVTQTPSHQVTQMGQEVILRCVPISNHLYFYWYRQILGQKVEFLVSFYNNEISEKSEIFDDQFSVERPDGSNFTLKIRSTKLEDSAMYFCASRRRGGGGYTFGSGTRLTVV.

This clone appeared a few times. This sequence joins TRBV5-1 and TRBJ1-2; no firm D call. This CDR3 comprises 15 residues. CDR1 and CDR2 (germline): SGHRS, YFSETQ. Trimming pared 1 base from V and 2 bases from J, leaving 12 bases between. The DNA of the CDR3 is TGCGCCAGCAGCTTGACGGTCCGGGAAAACTATGGCTACACCTTC. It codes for CASSLTVRENYGYTF.

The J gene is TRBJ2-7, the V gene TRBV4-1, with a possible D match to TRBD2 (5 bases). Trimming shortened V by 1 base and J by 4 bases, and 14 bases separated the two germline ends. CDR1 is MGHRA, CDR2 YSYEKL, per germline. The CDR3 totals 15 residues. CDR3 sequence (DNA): TGCGCCAGCAGCCAAGCGGCGCTAGCCGATTACGAGCAGTACTTC. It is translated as CASSQAALADYEQYF.

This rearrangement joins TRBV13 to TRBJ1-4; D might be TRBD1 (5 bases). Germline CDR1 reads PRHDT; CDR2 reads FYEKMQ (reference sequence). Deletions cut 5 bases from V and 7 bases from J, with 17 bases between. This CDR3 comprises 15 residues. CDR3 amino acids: CASSRQGLLGEKLFF. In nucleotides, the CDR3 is TGTGCCAGCAGCCGTCAGGGTCTTCTGGGTGAAAAACTGTTTTTT.

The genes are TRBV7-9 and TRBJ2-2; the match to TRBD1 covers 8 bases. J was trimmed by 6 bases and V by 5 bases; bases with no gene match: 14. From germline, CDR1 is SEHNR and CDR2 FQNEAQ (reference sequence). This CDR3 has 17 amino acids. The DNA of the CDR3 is TGTGCCAGCAGCGCCCGGACAGGGAAATTGGCGGCCGGGGAGCTGTTTTTT. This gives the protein CASSARTGKLAAGELFF.

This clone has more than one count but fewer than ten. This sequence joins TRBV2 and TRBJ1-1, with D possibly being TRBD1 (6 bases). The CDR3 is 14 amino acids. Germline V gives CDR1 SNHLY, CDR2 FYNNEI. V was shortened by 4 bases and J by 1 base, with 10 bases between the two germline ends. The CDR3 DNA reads TGTGCCAGCAGTGTTGGGGGGGCGAACACTGAAGCTTTCTTT. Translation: CASSVGGANTEAFF.

The chain's CDR3 is CASSGQFNMGAGEKLFF. CDR3 DNA: TGTGCCAGCAGCGGTCAATTTAACATGGGGGCCGGGGAAAAACTGTTTTTT. V gene TRBV7-9 combines with J gene TRBJ1-4; a weak D match, TRBD1 (6 bases). This CDR3 spans 17 amino acids. Between the trimmed V and J ends, which lost 5 bases and 8 bases, there was a span of 24 bases. Germline lookup yields CDR1 SEHNR and CDR2 FQNEAQ (reference sequence).

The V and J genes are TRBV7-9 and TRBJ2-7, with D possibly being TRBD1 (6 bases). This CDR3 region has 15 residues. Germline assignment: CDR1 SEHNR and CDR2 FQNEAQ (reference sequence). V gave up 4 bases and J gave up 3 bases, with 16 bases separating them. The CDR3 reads CASSSKDRPHYEQYF. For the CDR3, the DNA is TGTGCCAGCAGCTCGAAAGACAGGCCGCACTACGAGCAGTACTTC.

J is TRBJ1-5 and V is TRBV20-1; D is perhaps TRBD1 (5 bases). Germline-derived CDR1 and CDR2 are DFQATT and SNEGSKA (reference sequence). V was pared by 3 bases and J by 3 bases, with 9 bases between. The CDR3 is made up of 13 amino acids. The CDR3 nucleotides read TGCAGTGCTAGTGGGGGGGTCAATCAGCCCCAGCATTTT. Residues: CSASGGVNQPQHF.

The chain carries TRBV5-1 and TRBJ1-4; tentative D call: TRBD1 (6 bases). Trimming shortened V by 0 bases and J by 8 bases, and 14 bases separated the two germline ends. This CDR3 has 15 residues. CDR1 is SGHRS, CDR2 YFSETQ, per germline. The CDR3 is CASSLEGRGFEKLFF. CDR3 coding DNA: TGCGCCAGCAGCTTGGAGGGGAGGGGGTTCGAAAAACTGTTTTTT.

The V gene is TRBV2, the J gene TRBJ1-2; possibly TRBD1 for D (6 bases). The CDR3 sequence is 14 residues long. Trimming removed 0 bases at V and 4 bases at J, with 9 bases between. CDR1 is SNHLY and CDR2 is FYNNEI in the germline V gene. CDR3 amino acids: CASSEAGDTYGYTF. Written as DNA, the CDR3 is TGTGCCAGCAGTGAAGCTGGGGACACCTATGGCTACACCTTC.

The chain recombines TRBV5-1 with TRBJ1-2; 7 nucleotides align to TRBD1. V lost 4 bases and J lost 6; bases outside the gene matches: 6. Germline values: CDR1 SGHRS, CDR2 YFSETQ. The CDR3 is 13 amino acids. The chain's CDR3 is CASSTNRGDGYTF. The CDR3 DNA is TGCGCCAGCAGCACAAACAGGGGCGATGGCTACACCTTC.

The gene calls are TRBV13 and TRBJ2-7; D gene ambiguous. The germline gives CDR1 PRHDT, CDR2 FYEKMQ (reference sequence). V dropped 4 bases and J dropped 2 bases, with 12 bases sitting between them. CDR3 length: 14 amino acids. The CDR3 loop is CASSSASFPYEQYF. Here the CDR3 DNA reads TGTGCCAGCAGCTCCGCAAGCTTTCCCTACGAGCAGTACTTC.

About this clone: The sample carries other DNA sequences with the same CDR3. The chain's CDR3 is CASSLDRENEKLFF. For the CDR3, the DNA is TGTGCCAGCAGCCTGGACAGGGAGAATGAAAAACTGTTTTTT. The rearrangement links TRBV7-2 to TRBJ1-4; TRBD1 matches 8 bases. The CDR3 extends over 14 amino acids. V trimming: 5 bases; J trimming: 5 bases; junction bases outside the gene matches: 4. Looked up from germline, CDR1 is SGHTA and CDR2 is FQGNSA.

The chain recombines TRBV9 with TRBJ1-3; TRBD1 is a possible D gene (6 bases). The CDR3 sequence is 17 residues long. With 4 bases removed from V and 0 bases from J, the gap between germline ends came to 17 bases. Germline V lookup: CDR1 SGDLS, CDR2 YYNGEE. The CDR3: CASSPRRTVVSGNTIYF. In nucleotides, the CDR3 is TGTGCCAGCAGCCCCCGGCGGACAGTAGTCTCTGGAAACACCATATATTTT.